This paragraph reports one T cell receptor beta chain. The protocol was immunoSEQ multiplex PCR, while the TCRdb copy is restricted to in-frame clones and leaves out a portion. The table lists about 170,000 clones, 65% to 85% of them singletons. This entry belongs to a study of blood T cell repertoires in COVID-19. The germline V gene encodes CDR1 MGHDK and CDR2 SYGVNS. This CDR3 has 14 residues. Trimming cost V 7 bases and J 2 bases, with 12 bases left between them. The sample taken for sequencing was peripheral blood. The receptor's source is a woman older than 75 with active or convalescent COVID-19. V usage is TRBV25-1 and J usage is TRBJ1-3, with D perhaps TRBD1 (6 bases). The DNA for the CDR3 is TGTGCCAGCAACGGTGGGACAACTGGAAACACCATATATTTT. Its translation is CASNGGTTGNTIYF.